The present entry profiles one T cell receptor beta chain with its context. Its antigen remains undetermined. This may arise from a read error, as a much more abundant clone is one base away. This entry is derived from a study of CD8 T cells in ankylosing spondylitis (dated by TCRdb to about 2017). Notes on the research overall: T cell receptor beta repertoires were profiled in healthy donors and ankylosing spondylitis patients so that disease-linked TCR variants could be found. The full study cohort was made up of approximately 24 ankylosing spondylitis patients and 108 healthy donors. Samples of peripheral blood were taken, and for ankylosing spondylitis patients, synovial fluid was collected as well. The research as a whole found: Blood from ankylosing spondylitis patients appeared to be characterized by a TCR beta motif composed of about eight highly homologous amino acid variants. The disease-linked clones were reported to be significantly enriched in matched synovial fluid samples from ankylosing spondylitis patients. The disease-linked clones had a CD8+ phenotype and were found at relatively low frequencies in peripheral blood. Some motif variants were previously reported in synovial fluid and blood of reactive arthritis patients, suggesting common disease-initiation mechanisms.

Reads for this sample came from an Illumina HiSeq 2500. Quantitative 5'-RACE with molecular barcodes was used to prepare TCR beta libraries. Per the source publication's procedure: Disease-linked TCR variants were identified with a new computational method built on a probabilistic model of VDJ rearrangement. TCRdb trimmed the raw reads at Q25, called clones with MiXCR and kept productive beta chains. Merged by CDR3 protein, the rows form single entries marked with the most common genes and DNA. TCRdb, not the authors, supplied the V and J calls. The sample profile shows about 250,000 distinct CDR3 sequences; about 10% of them were found once. The top ten clones comprise approximately 2.5% of the sample. The cysteine opens and the phenylalanine closes a CDR3 of 12 amino acids. Left in the record is the CDR3 DNA by itself, 36 bases read in frame from the first base. Between the V and J ends, shortened by 3 bases and 10 bases respectively, the junction contains 12 bases. The germline V gene gives CDR1 as MDHEN and CDR2 as SYDVKM.

This TCR came from a male donor with ankylosing spondylitis or in good health (not recorded which). The sequenced material came from blood, either unsorted or a sorted T cell fraction (not recorded which). The chain uses TRBV28 and TRBJ1-2; the D gene cannot be named for sure. The CDR3: CASSFDGRDYTF. In nucleotide form, the sequence is TGTGCCAGCAGTTTTGACGGTCGGGACTACACCTTC.